The 4 T cell receptor beta chains below all came from one sample that was sequenced in a study of T cell repertoires in cytomegalovirus infection. TCRdb re-derived calls from the reads in MiXCR, one entry per CDR3 protein. The sample records over 450,000 distinct CDR3 sequences, approximately 10% being singletons. Sequences were obtained from PBMCs. These receptors came from a human donor in good health (CMV status not recorded). Some clones in this sample may be carry-over from other donors' samples.

This clonotype was recorded at least ten times. The chain has TRBV12-3 or TRBV12-4 and TRBJ2-7, with 8 bases lining up with TRBD1. Trimming cost V 2 bases and J 4 bases; bases outside gene matches: 7. This CDR3 has 15 amino acids. CDR3 in amino acids: CASSLFPDRVYEQYF. DNA for the CDR3: TGTGCCAGCAGTTTATTCCCGGACAGGGTGTACGAGCAGTACTTC.

This clonotype came up a few times. The chain joins TRBV14 to TRBJ2-7; D ambiguous. Trimming pared 0 bases from V and 2 bases from J, leaving 11 bases between. There are 15 residues in the CDR3. Germline assignment: CDR1 SGHDN and CDR2 FVKESK. The DNA for the CDR3 is TGTGCCAGCAGCCAAGAGCGTCAGGTTCCCTACGAGCAGTACTTC. Residues: CASSQERQVPYEQYF.

Ten or more counts support this clonotype. The chain combines TRBV6-5 with TRBJ2-1; 13 nucleotides agree with TRBD2. Per germline, CDR1 MNHEY and CDR2 SVGAGI. The V and J ends lost 0 bases and 13 bases, in that order; junction bases with no gene match: 9. The CDR3 sequence is 16 residues long. CDR3 protein: CASSYSTGGLAGQQFF. In DNA form, the CDR3 reads TGTGCCAGCAGTTACTCGACCGGGGGACTAGCGGGACAACAGTTCTTC.

In DNA, the CDR3 is TGTGCCAGCAGCTCACCACTAGCGGCGAACACCGGGGAGCTGTTTTTT. Translation: CASSSPLAANTGELFF. The J gene is TRBJ2-2, the V gene TRBV4-2; 8 nucleotides agree with TRBD2. The germline CDR1 and CDR2 sequences are LGHNA and YNFKEQ. The CDR3 sequence is 16 residues long. V shed 5 bases, J shed 0 bases, and the junction held 5 bases outside the gene matches.